This TCR beta chain was recorded in a study of identical twins. The table lists this clonotype with many counts. The donors were all healthy and Caucasian. Germline CDR1 reads SEHNR; CDR2 reads FQNEAQ (reference sequence). Trimming removed 3 bases at V and 3 bases at J, with 9 bases between. The CDR3 runs to 14 residues. Template switching introduced a universal primer site, and the cDNA bore unique molecular identifiers. A single record per CDR3 protein comes from TCRdb applying MiXCR to the 5' RACE reads. The table has around 250,000 distinct CDR3 sequences, about 7% seen once; the top ten hold 3.6%. These data were also filed under a second study, of yellow fever vaccine responses in identical twins.

The chain couples TRBV7-9 to TRBJ1-3, with D unresolved. The sequencing sample was made of memory (CD45RO+) T cells sorted from blood. The receptor was isolated from a woman in her late teens or twenties in good health. CDR3 nucleotides: TGTGCCAGCAGCTTTGGCCAGGTTGGAAACACCATATATTTT. It yields the protein CASSFGQVGNTIYF.